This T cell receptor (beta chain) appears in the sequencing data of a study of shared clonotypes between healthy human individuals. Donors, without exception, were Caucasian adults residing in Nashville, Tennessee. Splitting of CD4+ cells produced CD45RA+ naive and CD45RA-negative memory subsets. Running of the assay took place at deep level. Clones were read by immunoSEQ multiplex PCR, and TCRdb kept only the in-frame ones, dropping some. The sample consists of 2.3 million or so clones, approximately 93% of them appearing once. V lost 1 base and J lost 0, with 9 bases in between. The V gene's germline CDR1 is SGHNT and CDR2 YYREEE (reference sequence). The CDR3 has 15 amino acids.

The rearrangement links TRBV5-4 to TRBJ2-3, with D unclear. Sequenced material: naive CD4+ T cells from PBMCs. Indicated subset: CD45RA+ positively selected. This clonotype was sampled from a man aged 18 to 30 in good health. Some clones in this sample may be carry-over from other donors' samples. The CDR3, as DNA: TGTGCCAGCAGCTTGAAGTTCTCTAGCACAGATACGCAGTATTTT. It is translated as CASSLKFSSTDTQYF.